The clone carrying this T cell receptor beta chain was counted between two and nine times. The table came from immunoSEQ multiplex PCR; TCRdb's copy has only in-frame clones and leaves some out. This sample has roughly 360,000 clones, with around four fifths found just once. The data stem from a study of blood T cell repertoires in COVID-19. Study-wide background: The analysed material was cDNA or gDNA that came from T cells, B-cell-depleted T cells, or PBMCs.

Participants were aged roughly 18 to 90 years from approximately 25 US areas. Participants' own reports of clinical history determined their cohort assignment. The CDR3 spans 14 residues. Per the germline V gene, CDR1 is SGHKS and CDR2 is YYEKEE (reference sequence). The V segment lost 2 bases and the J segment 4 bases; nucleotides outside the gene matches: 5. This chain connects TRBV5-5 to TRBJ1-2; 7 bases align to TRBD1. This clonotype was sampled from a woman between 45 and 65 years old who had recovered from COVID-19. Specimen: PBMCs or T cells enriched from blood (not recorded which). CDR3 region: CASSLDRATYGYTF. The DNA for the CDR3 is TGTGCCAGCAGCTTAGACAGGGCGACCTATGGCTACACCTTC.